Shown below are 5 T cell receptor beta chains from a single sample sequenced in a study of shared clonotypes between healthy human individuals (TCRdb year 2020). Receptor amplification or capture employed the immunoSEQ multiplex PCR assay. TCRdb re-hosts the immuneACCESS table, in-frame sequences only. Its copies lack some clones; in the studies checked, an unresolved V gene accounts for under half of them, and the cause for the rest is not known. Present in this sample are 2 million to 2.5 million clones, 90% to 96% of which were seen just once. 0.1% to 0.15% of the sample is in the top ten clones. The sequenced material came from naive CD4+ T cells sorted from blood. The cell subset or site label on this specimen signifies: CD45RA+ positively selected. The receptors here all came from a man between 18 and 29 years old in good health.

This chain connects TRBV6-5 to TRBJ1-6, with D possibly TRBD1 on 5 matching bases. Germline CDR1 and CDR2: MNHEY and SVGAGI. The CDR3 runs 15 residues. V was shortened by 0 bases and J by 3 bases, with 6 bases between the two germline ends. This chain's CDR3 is CASSYSGVYNSPLHF. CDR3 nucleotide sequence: TGTGCCAGCAGTTACTCAGGGGTCTATAATTCACCCCTCCACTTT.

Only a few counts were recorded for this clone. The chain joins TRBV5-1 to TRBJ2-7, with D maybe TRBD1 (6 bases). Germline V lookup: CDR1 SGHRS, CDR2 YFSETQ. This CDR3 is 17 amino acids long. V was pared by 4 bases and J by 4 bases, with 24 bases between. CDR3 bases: TGCGCCAGCAGCCTTCCCTTTGCCGGGACACTCGTTTACGAGCAGTACTTC. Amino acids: CASSLPFAGTLVYEQYF.

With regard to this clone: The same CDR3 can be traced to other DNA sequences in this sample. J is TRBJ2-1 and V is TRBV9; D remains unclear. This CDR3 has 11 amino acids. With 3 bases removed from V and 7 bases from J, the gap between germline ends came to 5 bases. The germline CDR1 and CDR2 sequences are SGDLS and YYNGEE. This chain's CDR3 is CASSADNEQFF. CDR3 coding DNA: TGTGCCAGCAGCGCGGATAATGAGCAGTTCTTC.

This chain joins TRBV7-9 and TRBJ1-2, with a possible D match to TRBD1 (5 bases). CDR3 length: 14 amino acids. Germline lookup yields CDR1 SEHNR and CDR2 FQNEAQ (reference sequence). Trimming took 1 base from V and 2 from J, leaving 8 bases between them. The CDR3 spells CASSLGDRNYGYTF. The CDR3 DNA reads TGTGCCAGCAGCTTAGGGGACCGCAACTATGGCTACACCTTC.

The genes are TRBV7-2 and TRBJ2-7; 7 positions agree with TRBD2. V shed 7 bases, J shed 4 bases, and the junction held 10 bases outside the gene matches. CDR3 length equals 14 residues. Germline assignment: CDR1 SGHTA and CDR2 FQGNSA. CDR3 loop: CASTPRAGGYEQYF. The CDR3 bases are TGTGCCAGCACCCCTCGCGCCGGGGGGTACGAGCAGTACTTC.